This TCR beta chain was captured by sequencing in a study of spatial heterogeneity in lung cancer. The overall study: There was a strong correlation between the counts of TCR transcripts measured in tumor regions and a T cell transcriptional module score that was calculated from matched bulk RNA-seq. For the average unique TCR and UMI combination, more than 8.5 occurrences appeared in raw reads. Notes on the study in general: Tumor mutation counts were tracked by expanded intratumoral alpha and beta TCR counts.

In the library, each TCR cDNA molecule bore its own unique molecular identifier. TCRdb reprocessed the 5' RACE reads via MiXCR and lists one record per CDR3 protein. The sample shows some 23,000 distinct CDR3 sequences, 5% to 7.5% of them seen only once. In germline, CDR1 is SGHTA, CDR2 FQGNSA. The length of the CDR3 is 12 residues. Trimming stripped 5 bases from V and 15 bases from J, with 17 bases between. This clonotype was seen repeatedly, ten times or more. As yet, its antigen is unknown. Time point in this sample: sample taken at primary tumor resection. The gene calls are TRBV7-2 and TRBJ2-1; D is possibly TRBD1 (6 bases). The TCR was taken from a male donor with early-stage non-small cell lung cancer. Sequencing was performed on lung tumor tissue, taken at surgery. The CDR3 protein is CASSPLGTRAFF. CDR3 sequence (DNA): TGTGCCAGCAGCCCTTTGGGGACAAGAGCGTTCTTC.